This is a list of T cell receptor beta chains from one sample in a study of T cell changes during pregnancy in multiple sclerosis. Some clones are missing from TCRdb's copy, which holds only in-frame ones; the method was immunoSEQ multiplex PCR. The sample records about 44,000 clones, approximately 96% being singletons. Specimen: peripheral blood, collected in the second trimester of pregnancy. The receptors shown here come from a female donor with multiple sclerosis, enrolled in a pregnancy study. Each CDR3 is given with its conserved first and last residue. The D gene is left open where the match is weak. Clone size is not always given. Where it is, it says once, few, many or a class for expanded clones.

.	TRBV7-8	TRBJ1-1	.	TGTGCCAGCAGCTTAGTAGCGGGGGCAGCTAACACTGAAGCTTTCTTT	CASSLVAGAANTEAFF
.	TRBV7-2	TRBJ1-2	TRBD1	TGTGCCAGCAGCTTAGGAGGGGGCGCCTATGGCTACACCTTC	CASSLGGGAYGYTF
.	TRBV9	TRBJ2-1	TRBD1	TGTGCCAGCAGCGTAGCAGGGCAGGGGGATTCCTACAATGAGCAGTTCTTC	CASSVAGQGDSYNEQFF
.	TRBV4-3	TRBJ2-1	TRBD2	TGCGCCAGCAGCCAAGATACGGGGGGCTCCTACAATGAGCAGTTCTTC	CASSQDTGGSYNEQFF
.	TRBV5-4	TRBJ2-7	.	TGTGCCAGCAGCTCAATCCCGGGACTCAGGCCGGGAGAGCAGTACTTC	CASSSIPGLRPGEQYF
.	TRBV28	TRBJ2-3	TRBD1	TGTGCCAGCAGTGGGGCCGGGACAGGGGTGAAGGATACGCAGTATTTT	CASSGAGTGVKDTQYF
once	TRBV29-1	TRBJ2-7	.	TGCAGCGTGGGGACTGAGTCCTACGAGCAGTACTTC	CSVGTESYEQYF
.	TRBV14	TRBJ2-7	.	TGTGCCAGCAGCCAAGTCCCTCACAGTGCGGGGCCCTACGAGCAGTACTTC	CASSQVPHSAGPYEQYF
.	TRBV25-1	TRBJ2-3	TRBD1	TGTGCCAGCAGTACAGGGGGCGCCCAGTATTTT	CASSTGGAQYF
.	TRBV5-1	TRBJ1-4	.	TGCGCCAGCAGCTTTCTAGGGGAGGGATTCGAAAAACTGTTTTTT	CASSFLGEGFEKLFF
.	TRBV5-1	TRBJ2-7	TRBD2	TGCGCCAGCAGCTTGGAGGTAGCGGGGATTTCCTACGAGCAGTACTTC	CASSLEVAGISYEQYF
.	TRBV6-4	TRBJ1-5	TRBD1	TGTGCCAGCATTTGGACAGGGGAGGGTTATCAGCCCCAGCATTTT	CASIWTGEGYQPQHF
.	TRBV9	TRBJ2-7	.	TGTGCCAGCAGCGTCCGAACCTCCGGGACTTCCTACGAGCAGTACTTC	CASSVRTSGTSYEQYF
.	TRBV5-5	TRBJ2-1	TRBD1	TGTGCCAGCAGCCAATTTACCGGGACAGGAGGTAATGAGCAGTTCTTC	CASSQFTGTGGNEQFF
.	TRBV14	TRBJ1-1	.	TGTGCCAGCAGCCAAGATGGTTGGTGGAGCTTCATGAACACTGAAGCTTTCTTT	CASSQDGWWSFMNTEAFF
.	TRBV14	TRBJ1-1	.	TGTGCCAGCAGCCAACTAGGCTTTCCGAACACTGAAGCTTTCTTT	CASSQLGFPNTEAFF
.	TRBV5-1	TRBJ1-1	.	TGCGCCAGCACAACAGGGAGTAGAGCTGAAGCTTTCTTT	CASTTGSRAEAFF
.	TRBV7-9	TRBJ2-7	.	TGTGCCAGCAGACTCCAGGGGGGACAGACCTACGAGCAGTACTTC	CASRLQGGQTYEQYF
.	TRBV10-1	TRBJ1-2	TRBD1	TGCGCCAGCAGGGACAGGACGAATGGCTACACCTTC	CASRDRTNGYTF
.	TRBV4-3	TRBJ2-7	.	TGCGCCAGCAGCCTCGGAGGCGGAAGGGGGTCGAGCTCCTACGAGCAGTACTTC	CASSLGGGRGSSSYEQYF
.	TRBV5-4	TRBJ1-1	TRBD1	TGTGCCAGCAGCCCCCGGACAGGGGAAGTGCCTGAAGCTTTCTTT	CASSPRTGEVPEAFF
.	TRBV27	TRBJ1-2	.	TGTGCCAGCAGTTTAAGGGGGGGGGAAGTTGGCTACACCTTC	CASSLRGGEVGYTF
.	TRBV27	TRBJ2-5	TRBD1	TGTGCCAGCTCCTGGACCCGGGACAGTCAAGAGACCCAGTACTTC	CASSWTRDSQETQYF
.	TRBV2	TRBJ1-1	.	TGTGCCAGCAGTTTCGTTACTCCGGGGACTGAAGCTTTCTTT	CASSFVTPGTEAFF
.	TRBV2	TRBJ1-2	TRBD1	TGTGCCAGCAGGACAGGGGAGTATGGCTACACCTTC	CASRTGEYGYTF
.	TRBV5-1	TRBJ1-4	TRBD1	TGCGCCAGCAGCTTGGGACAGGGGGGCGAAAAACTGTTTTTT	CASSLGQGGEKLFF
.	TRBV7-6	TRBJ2-1	.	TGTGCCAGCAGCTTAGTTGAGCCCTCGGATGAGCAGTTCTTC	CASSLVEPSDEQFF
.	TRBV5-1	TRBJ1-2	.	TGCGCCAGCAGCTTGGAAGGGGCTGGGGGCTACACCTTC	CASSLEGAGGYTF
.	TRBV20-1	TRBJ2-1	.	TGCAGCGGCCGGTGGGGAGGTGAGCAGTTCTTC	CSGRWGGEQFF
.	TRBV7-9	TRBJ1-2	.	TGTGCCAGCAGCTTTCATCGGGGAGAGGGCGGCTACACCTTC	CASSFHRGEGGYTF
.	TRBV4-1	TRBJ2-1	TRBD1	TGCGCCAGCAGCCAGGGCCTCCGGGACAGGGGGCTCGATGAGCAGTTCTTC	CASSQGLRDRGLDEQFF
.	TRBV7-2	TRBJ1-2	.	TGTGCCAGCAGCCCAAGGACAGCCAACTATGGCTACACCTTC	CASSPRTANYGYTF
.	TRBV7-2	TRBJ2-7	.	TGTGCCAGCAGCTTAGGCCGAGCAGGGCAGTACTTC	CASSLGRAGQYF
.	TRBV9	TRBJ2-1	TRBD2	TGTGCCAGCAGCGTAGGCGCTAGCGGGGGGGATGAGCAGTTCTTC	CASSVGASGGDEQFF
.	TRBV9	TRBJ1-1	.	TGTGCCAGCAGCTCAACAGCTCACACTGAAGCTTTCTTT	CASSSTAHTEAFF
.	TRBV2	TRBJ1-1	TRBD1	TGTGCCAGCAATCCACAGGGGGTTGAAGCTTTCTTT	CASNPQGVEAFF
.	TRBV20-1	TRBJ1-2	.	TGCAGCTTGCAGGGGTACTATGGCTACACCTTC	CSLQGYYGYTF
once	TRBV30	TRBJ1-4	TRBD1	TGTGTCTGGAGTGTAAAGGGGGCGCCCGAAAAACTGTTTTTT	CVWSVKGAPEKLFF
.	TRBV10-3	TRBJ1-4	TRBD1	TGTGCCATCAATCGGACAGGGAATGAAAAACTGTTTTTT	CAINRTGNEKLFF
.	TRBV13	TRBJ2-3	TRBD2	TGTGCCAGCAGTACCACCGGACTAGCGGGAAGCTACACAGATACGCAGTATTTT	CASSTTGLAGSYTDTQYF
.	TRBV14	TRBJ2-5	.	TGTGCCAGCAGCCGTGGAGGGAACTGGGGGACCCAGTACTTC	CASSRGGNWGTQYF
.	TRBV5-4	TRBJ2-5	TRBD2	TGTGCCAGCAGTTCCGGGACTACTAGAACTGACCAGTACTTC	CASSSGTTRTDQYF
once	TRBV6-5	TRBJ2-7	TRBD1	TGTGCCAGCAGCCCCACCGGGACAGGGGTGTGGGAGCAGTACTTC	CASSPTGTGVWEQYF
.	TRBV29-1	TRBJ2-7	TRBD1	TGCAGCGTTGAACTTTACCGGGACAGGGTGACCTACGAGCAGTACTTC	CSVELYRDRVTYEQYF
.	TRBV2	TRBJ2-7	TRBD1	TGTGCCAGCAGTGAAGGGACAGGGGATCGCGAGCAGTACTTC	CASSEGTGDREQYF
.	TRBV11-2	TRBJ1-1	.	TGTGCCAGCAGCTCTCTTAGAGACACTGAAGCTTTCTTT	CASSSLRDTEAFF